The T cell receptor (beta chain) under discussion was sequenced for a study of T cell changes during pregnancy in multiple sclerosis. The CDR3 has 15 residues. V lost 7 bases and J lost 6; bases outside the gene matches: 10. In germline, CDR1 is LNHDA, CDR2 SQIVND (reference sequence). Profiled with immunoSEQ multiplex PCR; TCRdb holds only in-frame clones, not every one. The sample yields about 44,000 clones, approximately 96% seen once. This chain links TRBV19 with TRBJ2-1, with TRBD1 matching over 9 bases. The specimen comprised peripheral blood, sampled in the second trimester of pregnancy. The clonotype was recovered from a female donor with multiple sclerosis, enrolled in a pregnancy study. The CDR3 bases are TGTGCCAGTACCAGAGGGGGACAGGGTTCCAATGAGCAGTTCTTC. This codes for CASTRGGQGSNEQFF.